This TCR beta chain was recorded in a study of identical twins. The J segment lost 2 bases and the V segment lost 0 bases, leaving 8 bases of the junction unmatched. Germline lookup yields CDR1 DFQATT and CDR2 SNEGSKA (reference sequence). CDR3 length: 16 amino acids. TCRdb fed the 5' RACE reads into MiXCR, producing one record per CDR3 protein. The sample has some 240,000 distinct CDR3 sequences; about 8% are singletons. This clonotype was picked up many times. The same sample was also studied in work on yellow fever vaccine responses in identical twins.

This receptor was obtained from a woman aged 18-30 years in good health. Sequenced input: CD8+ T cells sorted from blood. This chain connects TRBV20-1 to TRBJ2-5; TRBD2 agrees at 8 bases. CDR3 in DNA: TGCAGTGCTAGAGATTTCCGGGGGGGACTTCAAGAGACCCAGTACTTC. It encodes CSARDFRGGLQETQYF.